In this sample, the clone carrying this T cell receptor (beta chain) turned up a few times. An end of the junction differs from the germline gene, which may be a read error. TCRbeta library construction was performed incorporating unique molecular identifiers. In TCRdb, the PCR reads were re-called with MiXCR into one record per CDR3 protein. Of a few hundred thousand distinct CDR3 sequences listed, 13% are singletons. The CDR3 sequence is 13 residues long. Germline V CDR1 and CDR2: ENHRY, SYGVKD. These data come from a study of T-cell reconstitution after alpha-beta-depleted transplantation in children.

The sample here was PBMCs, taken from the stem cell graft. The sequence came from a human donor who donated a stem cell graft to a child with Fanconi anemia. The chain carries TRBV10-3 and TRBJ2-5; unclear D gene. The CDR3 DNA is TGTGCCATCAGTGAGGTGACCCAAGAGGCCCAGTACTTC. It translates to CAISEVTQEAQYF.